The 32 T cell receptor beta chains below all came from one sample that was sequenced in a study of blood T cell repertoires in COVID-19. The data were produced by immunoSEQ multiplex PCR, yet TCRdb's version contains in-frame clones alone and is incomplete. The table records 300,000 to 400,000 clones, about 90% of them present only once. Material: peripheral blood. These receptors all come from a woman aged 50 to 60 with COVID-19, enrolled during active disease.

The V and J genes are TRBV11-3 and TRBJ2-7; D possibly corresponds to TRBD1 (5 bases). The CDR3 length is 16 residues. Between the trimmed V and J ends, which lost 4 bases and 2 bases, there was a span of 18 bases. Germline loops: CDR1 SGHNT, CDR2 YENEEA. CDR3 in DNA: TGTGCCAGCAGCTCGTTTGCAGGGAAGAGGACCTACGAGCAGTACTTC. Translated, it gives CASSSFAGKRTYEQYF. Supplemented by reference TRBV11-3 and TRBJ2-7, the full variable domain reads EAGVVQSPRYKIIEKKQPVAFWCNPISGHNTLYWYLQNLGQGPELLIRYENEEAVDDSQLPKDRFSAERLKGVDSTLKIQPAELGDSAVYLCASSSFAGKRTYEQYFGPGTRLTVT.

V usage is TRBV5-4 and J usage is TRBJ2-7; 8 bases map to TRBD2. The CDR3 has 16 amino acids. In germline, CDR1 is SGHNT, CDR2 YYREEE (reference sequence). Losses at the gene ends were 3 bases for V and 3 bases for J; bases not matched to a gene: 11. DNA of the CDR3: TGTGCCAGCAGCTCCGGCCCGGATAGCGGGATCTACGAGCAGTACTTC. It is translated as CASSSGPDSGIYEQYF.

This clone appeared a single time. The chain links TRBV2 to TRBJ2-1; 8 positions match TRBD2. The germline gives CDR1 SNHLY, CDR2 FYNNEI. V lost 1 base, J lost 7 bases, and 6 bases stayed unmatched. The CDR3 consists of 15 residues. CDR3 DNA: TGTGCCAGCAGTGAAGAGGGTAGCGGGATAAATGAGCAGTTCTTC. This sequence encodes CASSEEGSGINEQFF.

This sequence joins TRBV6-5 and TRBJ2-7; a possible D gene is TRBD2 (6 bases). The germline CDR1 and CDR2 sequences are MNHEY and SVGAGI. V lost 2 bases, J lost 2 bases, and 13 bases lay in between. The CDR3 is made up of 15 amino acids. As DNA, the CDR3 is TGTGCCAGCAGTTACCGGGGGACCCCGGCCTACGAGCAGTACTTC. This gives the protein CASSYRGTPAYEQYF.

This chain links TRBV5-6 with TRBJ2-3; TRBD2 matches 8 bases. Unmatched junction bases numbered 12, after V lost 1 base and J lost 2 bases. The CDR3 runs to 18 residues. From germline, CDR1 is SGHDT and CDR2 YYEEEE. In nucleotides, the CDR3 is TGTGCCAGCAGCTTGAAATGGCCGAGCGGGAGCAACACAGATACGCAGTATTTT. Protein product: CASSLKWPSGSNTDTQYF.

The chain uses TRBV7-9 and TRBJ1-1; TRBD1 is a possible D gene (5 bases). The germline CDR1 and CDR2 sequences are SEHNR and FQNEAQ (reference sequence). The CDR3 length is 15 residues. V was shortened by 3 bases and J by 5 bases, with 16 bases between the two germline ends. The CDR3 nucleotides are TGTGCCAGCAGCTTGGGGAGGCGGGGGGGAACTGAAGCTTTCTTT. Protein sequence: CASSLGRRGGTEAFF.

The genes are TRBV18 and TRBJ2-3, with 10 bases identical to TRBD1. This CDR3 has 14 residues. V trimming: 3 bases; J trimming: 8 bases; junction bases outside the gene matches: 5. Germline CDR1 is KGHSH and CDR2 is LQKENI. The CDR3 DNA reads TGTGCCAGCTCACCCTTGGGACAGGGGACTACGCAGTATTTT. Its translation: CASSPLGQGTTQYF. Complete variable domain (other parts from reference TRBV18 and TRBJ2-3): NAGVMQNPRHLVRRRGQEARLRCSPMKGHSHVYWYRQLPEEGLKFMVYLQKENIIDESGMPKERFSAEFPKEGPSILRIQQVVRGDSAAYFCASSPLGQGTTQYFGPGTRLTVL.

The genes are TRBV6-1 and TRBJ2-7; 15 positions agree with TRBD2. Germline V gene lookup returns CDR1 MNHNS and CDR2 SASEGT. This CDR3 has 18 residues. The junction had 5 bases not matched to a gene; V was cut back by 2 bases and J by 0 bases. CDR3 DNA: TGTGCCAGCAGTGAACCCGGACTAGCGGGAGGGAACTCCTACGAGCAGTACTTC. It translates to CASSEPGLAGGNSYEQYF.

The J gene is TRBJ1-4, the V gene TRBV27; D is possibly TRBD1 (5 bases). The CDR3 loop spans 15 amino acids. V was trimmed by 2 bases and J by 1 base, leaving 8 bases between them. Germline V gene data show CDR1 as MNHEY and CDR2 as SMNVEV (reference sequence). The CDR3 is CASSLRQITNEKLFF. The CDR3 DNA reads TGTGCCAGCAGTTTAAGACAGATAACTAATGAAAAACTGTTTTTT.

In this sample, this clone turned up once. This chain links TRBV9 with TRBJ2-3, with D possibly TRBD2 on 6 matching bases. The CDR3 contains 16 residues. Per the germline V gene, CDR1 is SGDLS and CDR2 is YYNGEE. The germline V and J ends were trimmed by 3 bases and 1 base, with 15 bases remaining between them. CDR3 bases: TGTGCCAGCAGCGCCCGAGGGACTTCTCGCACAGATACGCAGTATTTT. As protein: CASSARGTSRTDTQYF.

V is TRBV19 and J is TRBJ1-5, with D possibly being TRBD1 (5 bases). In germline, CDR1 is LNHDA, CDR2 SQIVND (reference sequence). With 5 bases removed from V and 0 bases from J, the gap between germline ends came to 14 bases. CDR3 length equals 16 residues. The CDR3 region is CASSWTTGDSNQPQHF. The CDR3 coding sequence is TGTGCCAGTAGTTGGACAACGGGAGATAGCAATCAGCCCCAGCATTTT. Based on the CDR3 plus reference TRBV19 and TRBJ1-5, the full variable domain is DGGITQSPKYLFRKEGQNVTLSCEQNLNHDAMYWYRQDPGQGLRLIYYSQIVNDFQKGDIAEGYSVSREKKESFPLTVTSAQKNPTAFYLCASSWTTGDSNQPQHFGDGTRLSIL.

The rearrangement joins TRBV20-1 to TRBJ1-2; 7 bases match TRBD1. This CDR3 spans 12 amino acids. CDR1 DFQATT and CDR2 SNEGSKA come from the germline V gene (reference sequence). J gave up 8 bases and V 3 bases, and 6 bases lay outside the gene matches. This CDR3 is CSASGTVAGYTF. CDR3 nucleotides: TGCAGTGCTAGTGGGACAGTTGCCGGCTACACCTTC.

As for this clone: One end of the junction does not line up with germline, which may come from a read error. The V call is TRBV19, the J call TRBJ1-4, with D possibly TRBD1 on 6 matching bases. CDR1 is LNHDA, CDR2 SQIVND, per germline (reference sequence). CDR3 length: 13 amino acids. This CDR3 reads CASRGRGAEKLVF. The CDR3 DNA sequence: TGTGCCAGTAGAGGGAGGGGGGCTGAAAAACTGGTTTTT.

The V call is TRBV5-1, the J call TRBJ1-1, with TRBD1 identical over 9 bases. Germline trimming cut 4 bases from V and 4 bases from J; bases unmatched to any gene: 14. Germline V gene data show CDR1 as SGHRS and CDR2 as YFSETQ. The CDR3 spans 17 residues. CDR3 sequence: CASSQPGTGTRSTEAFF. For the CDR3, the DNA is TGCGCCAGCAGCCAACCAGGGACAGGGACACGGAGCACTGAAGCTTTCTTT.

V gene TRBV30 combines with J gene TRBJ2-1, with 7 nucleotides matching TRBD2. V was pared by 2 bases and J by 7 bases, with 8 bases of the junction left unmatched. The germline V gene has CDR1 GTSNPN and CDR2 SVGIG (reference sequence). This CDR3 has 14 residues. The CDR3 here is CAWSRRLAENEQFF. The CDR3 DNA follows: TGTGCCTGGAGTCGGCGTCTAGCGGAGAATGAGCAGTTCTTC.

The J gene is TRBJ2-2, the V gene TRBV2; D not resolved. CDR1 and CDR2 (germline): SNHLY, FYNNEI. Deletions cut 0 bases from V and 1 base from J, with 6 bases between. The CDR3 is made up of 15 amino acids. The CDR3 loop is CASSEAGRNTGELFF. The CDR3 nucleotides are TGTGCCAGCAGTGAAGCTGGCAGGAACACCGGGGAGCTGTTTTTT.

The chain links TRBV5-1 to TRBJ2-7; possible D gene TRBD2, 6 bases. Trimming pared 1 base from V and 0 bases from J, leaving 14 bases between. The germline CDR1 and CDR2 sequences are SGHRS and YFSETQ. This CDR3 region has 16 residues. CDR3: CASSLRAGLSSYEQYF. CDR3 nucleotides: TGCGCCAGCAGCTTGAGGGCGGGACTTAGCTCCTACGAGCAGTACTTC.

This chain links TRBV11-1 with TRBJ2-5, with D maybe TRBD1 (6 bases). Germline assignment: CDR1 SGHAT and CDR2 FQDESV (reference sequence). The CDR3 has 15 residues. V lost 6 bases to trimming and J lost 4 bases, with 18 bases between them. The CDR3 reads CASSKGGGAIETQYF. The CDR3 DNA reads TGTGCCAGCAGTAAAGGTGGGGGCGCGATAGAGACCCAGTACTTC. Using reference TRBV11-1 and TRBJ2-5 for the parts outside the CDR3, the full variable domain is EAEVAQSPRYKITEKSQAVAFWCDPISGHATLYWYRQILGQGPELLVQFQDESVVDDSQLPKDRFSAERLKGVDSTLKIQPAELGDSAMYLCASSKGGGAIETQYFGPGTRLLVL.

The CDR3 DNA reads TGTGCCAGCACCCTCATGGTGGGAGGATCACCCCTCCACTTT. Translating gives CASTLMVGGSPLHF. The chain combines TRBV6-5 with TRBJ1-6; D unclear. This CDR3 spans 14 amino acids. Germline CDR1 and CDR2: MNHEY and SVGAGI. Trimming removed 7 bases at V and 10 bases at J, with 17 bases between.

V and J are TRBV7-7 and TRBJ1-5, with 7 bases identical to TRBD1. Trimming removed 1 base from V and 3 bases from J; junction bases left unmatched: 6. CDR3 length equals 16 residues. The germline CDR1 and CDR2 sequences are SSHAT and FNYEAQ (reference sequence). CDR3 coding DNA: TGTGCCAGCAGCTTAGTACAGGGGTTAACCAATCAGCCCCAGCATTTT. Amino acids: CASSLVQGLTNQPQHF.

The gene calls are TRBV11-3 and TRBJ2-1; D remains unclear. The V gene lost 3 bases and the J gene lost 5 bases, with 8 bases spanning the gap. Germline V gives CDR1 SGHNT, CDR2 YENEEA. The CDR3 consists of 13 residues. The CDR3 DNA follows: TGTGCCAGCAGCTTTTACCAGAACAATGAGCAGTTCTTC. Translated, it gives CASSFYQNNEQFF.

V gene TRBV10-3 combines with J gene TRBJ1-2; tentatively, D is TRBD1 (5 bases). Between the trimmed V and J ends, which lost 0 bases and 5 bases, there was a span of 10 bases. The CDR3 is made up of 14 amino acids. Germline CDR1 and CDR2: ENHRY and SYGVKD. This chain's CDR3 is CAISESLQVYGYTF. CDR3 DNA: TGTGCCATCAGTGAGTCTTTACAGGTATATGGCTACACCTTC.

The V call is TRBV6-5, the J call TRBJ1-2, with TRBD1 as a possible D gene (6 bases). This CDR3 is built from 13 residues. The ends were cut back, 5 bases at V and 8 bases at J, with 15 bases in the middle. Germline V lookup: CDR1 MNHEY, CDR2 SVGAGI. CDR3 sequence (DNA): TGTGCCAGCAGTAAGGACAGTCGGGAAGGCTACACCTTC. Amino acid sequence: CASSKDSREGYTF.

The V and J genes are TRBV6-5 and TRBJ1-1; 7 nucleotides line up with TRBD1. CDR1 and CDR2 from the germline V gene are MNHEY and SVGAGI. The V and J ends lost 6 bases and 7 bases, in that order; junction bases with no gene match: 8. The length of the CDR3 is 13 residues. The CDR3 DNA reads TGTGCCAGCAGCAGGGACAGCGGGCTTGAAGCTTTCTTT. This encodes CASSRDSGLEAFF.

V is TRBV27 and J is TRBJ2-3; TRBD1 might be the D (5 bases). Trimming pared 3 bases from V and 3 bases from J, leaving 10 bases between. The CDR3 loop spans 14 amino acids. The germline CDR1 and CDR2 sequences are MNHEY and SMNVEV (reference sequence). DNA for the CDR3: TGTGCCAGCAGTTTGTGGGGCGTTACAGATACGCAGTATTTT. The encoded protein is CASSLWGVTDTQYF.

The genes are TRBV11-2 and TRBJ2-1; TRBD1 is a possible D gene (5 bases). This CDR3 spans 17 amino acids. V lost 1 base and J 4 bases, leaving 17 bases between the germline ends. CDR1 is SGHAT, CDR2 FQNNGV, per germline. The DNA for the CDR3 is TGTGCCAGCAGCTTAGCGGTGGGGTTAGGGGAATACAATGAGCAGTTCTTC. It translates to CASSLAVGLGEYNEQFF.

The chain links TRBV24-1 to TRBJ1-1; perhaps TRBD1 as D (6 bases). Germline V gives CDR1 KGHDR, CDR2 SFDVKD. The CDR3 length is 15 residues. V lost 9 bases to trimming and J lost 8 bases, with 24 bases between them. The CDR3 coding sequence is TGTGCCACCCAGGGAACAGCGACAGGAACGGGGGAAGCTTTCTTT. This codes for CATQGTATGTGEAFF.

V and J are TRBV4-2 and TRBJ1-2; D is uncertain. CDR3 length: 17 residues. Germline V gene sequence: CDR1 LGHNA, CDR2 YNFKEQ. Trimming shortened V by 0 bases and J by 8 bases, and 22 bases separated the two germline ends. The CDR3: CASSQEALSGAHAGYTF. CDR3 nucleotide sequence: TGTGCCAGCAGCCAAGAGGCCCTCTCCGGAGCCCACGCAGGCTACACCTTC.

This clone was observed a few times. The rearrangement links TRBV23-1 to TRBJ2-2; possible D gene TRBD1, 6 bases. TRBV23-1 belongs to the ORF category, with a function that is uncertain. This CDR3 is 16 amino acids long. Trimming took 11 bases from V and 0 from J, leaving 19 bases between them. CDR3 sequence reads: CACAGQPGPNTGELFF. In DNA, the CDR3 is TGCGCCTGCGCTGGACAGCCCGGACCGAACACCGGGGAGCTGTTTTTT.

The V call is TRBV3-1 (or the pseudogene TRBV3-2), the J call TRBJ2-1; D perhaps matches TRBD2 (6 bases). Trimming cost V 1 base and J 3 bases, with 13 bases left between them. CDR3 length: 16 amino acids. In germline, CDR1 is LGHDT, CDR2 YNNKEL (reference sequence). CDR3 bases: TGTGCCAGCAGCCAAGGTACGGGAGTTATCTACAATGAGCAGTTCTTC. Protein: CASSQGTGVIYNEQFF.

J is TRBJ1-1 and V is TRBV7-6; 9 bases agree with TRBD1. Germline V gene sequence: CDR1 SGHVS, CDR2 FNYEAQ. This CDR3 is built from 17 residues. Germline trimming cut 3 bases from V and 0 bases from J; bases unmatched to any gene: 8. CDR3 nucleotide sequence: TGTGCCAGCAGCTTGGTTACAGGGGGCACCTTGAACACTGAAGCTTTCTTT. Protein product: CASSLVTGGTLNTEAFF. The variable domain in full, completed from reference TRBV7-6 and TRBJ1-1, reads GAGVSQSPRYKVTKRGQDVALRCDPISGHVSLYWYRQALGQGPEFLTYFNYEAQQDKSGLPNDRFSAERPEGSISTLTIQRTEQRDSAMYRCASSLVTGGTLNTEAFFGQGTRLTVV.

This clone was counted only a few times. V is TRBV27 and J is TRBJ2-2; weak D call: TRBD2 (5 bases). V was cut by 6 bases and J by 1 base, with 6 bases left in between. The CDR3 is 13 amino acids. The germline V gene has CDR1 MNHEY and CDR2 SMNVEV (reference sequence). The CDR3 coding sequence is TGTGCCAGCAGGGGGAGGAACACCGGGGAGCTGTTTTTT. It codes for CASRGRNTGELFF.